The clone carrying this T cell receptor (beta chain) was recorded many times. Antigen specificity is unknown. CDR1 is LGHNA and CDR2 is YSLEER in the germline V gene. V lost 1 base, J lost 5 bases, and 18 bases lay in between. This CDR3 is built from 16 residues. This record comes from a study of T-cell reconstitution after alpha-beta-depleted transplantation in children. Overall study results and limits: Several hundred graft clones that had expanded were reportedly the source of alpha-beta T cells about two months after transplant.

Unique molecular identifiers were built into the TCRbeta library. Each CDR3 protein is one row after TCRdb ran MiXCR on the PCR reads. This sample has over 450,000 distinct CDR3 sequences; about 10% occur once, and the top ten carry roughly 2%. The source is a child aged 2 to 15 with inherited bone marrow failure, due to receive a stem cell transplant. This chain joins TRBV4-3 and TRBJ2-7, with D possibly TRBD1 on 6 matching bases. This material consisted of PBMCs, taken before TCRalphabeta/CD19-depleted stem cell transplant. The CDR3 DNA reads TGCGCCAGCAGCCAAGGAGGCAGGGGAAGGCTGGACGAGCAGTACTTC. Translation: CASSQGGRGRLDEQYF.